This T cell receptor (beta chain) comes out of a study of T-cell memory formation after mild COVID-19 (dated by TCRdb to about 2021). Describing the broader study: TCR sequence clusters from the two donors were found to be largely donor specific. Longitudinal TCRalpha and TCRbeta repertoire sequencing tracked T-cell clones expanding and contracting after mild COVID-19 in a couple of donors. Two young, previously healthy adult volunteers made up the cohort, one male and one female.

With regard to this clonotype: No cognate antigen has been identified for it. Per-nucleotide qualities are absent, and no much larger clonotype sits a single base away.

Reads for this sample came from an Illumina NovaSeq 6000. cDNA libraries for TCRalpha and TCRbeta were prepared by 5'RACE using constant-segment primers, with sample barcodes and unique molecular identifiers added. RNA was extracted from every sample with Trizol reagent. Amplification of the libraries took two PCR steps, and the second step added a second sample barcode plus Illumina TruSeq adapters. Sequencing of the libraries was done on an Illumina NovaSeq, producing 2 x 150 bp paired-end reads. Per the authors' processing: Demultiplexing of reads and collapsing into UMI-guided consensus sequences were performed with migec v1.2.7. Using mixcr v2.1.11, the UMI consensuses were aligned to TRA and TRB V and J templates and assembled into clonotypes. Expanded or contracted clonotypes were those called significant by both edgeR and NoisET, with noise models trained on biological replicates. For edgeR calls, a false discovery rate-adjusted p below 0.01 and a log2 fold-change threshold of 1 were applied. As an exploratory analysis of dynamics, max-normalized trajectories of the 1000 most abundant clonotypes were examined by PCA with hierarchical clustering. Separately sequenced CD4+ and CD8+ repertoires were used to assign the CD4 or CD8 phenotype of responding clones. The raw public data were reprocessed by TCRdb itself: fastp quality trimming at Q25, MiXCR clonotype calling, in-frame beta chains only. Each CDR3 protein gets just one entry, which takes the most common genes and DNA from the rows behind it. V and J calls and clone size were set by TCRdb, not the authors. The sample yields a few hundred thousand distinct CDR3 sequences; about 10% were counted once. Together, the top ten hold under 3.5% of the sample.

Ficoll-Paque density gradient centrifugation was the method used to isolate PBMCs. Overall results and qualifications from the work: Some responding clones were detected in pre-infection memory, suggesting pre-existing cross-reactive memory T cells joined the SARS-CoV-2 response. SARS-CoV-2 specificity of the second-wave clones peaking on day 37 was not confirmed. Contracting CD4+ clones turned up mainly in the CM and EM memory subsets, whereas EMRA was where CD8+ clones were enriched. Clones that contracted from day 15 to 85 showed balanced CD4/CD8 phenotypes, whereas a second wave of clones that expanded from day 15 to 37 leaned towards CD4+. The study included only a couple of mild cases, and larger cohorts that include severe cases with pre-infection samples were judged to be necessary.

From the cysteine up to the phenylalanine, the CDR3 has a length of 16 residues. Left in the record is the CDR3 DNA by itself, 48 bases read in frame from the first base. CDR1 and CDR2 were assigned from the germline V gene as SGHRS and YFSETQ. V loses 1 base at its end and J loses 3 bases; junction bases beyond the gene matches: 6. The V and J genes are TRBV5-1 and TRBJ2-5; TRBD2 matches 10 bases in the middle. Sequenced material: PBMCs or a T cell subset sorted from them (not recorded which). The origin of this receptor is a man younger than 35 who had mild COVID-19 (a few samples of this study predate the infection). The sample titles of this study are shuffled in the database, so cell type and time point are left out; the donor was told from shared clones. The sequence in DNA is TGCGCCAGCAGCTTGTTCAGCCTAGCGGGGGAAGAGACCCAGTACTTC. This translates into CASSLFSLAGEETQYF.